The next 29 T cell receptor beta chains were all read from a single sample in a study of CD8 T cells in Susac syndrome. An amount of RNA that ranged from roughly 0.45 to 1 ug was reverse transcribed with random hexamers. TCRdb used MiXCR to reprocess the immunoSEQ multiplex PCR reads, holding one entry per CDR3 protein. The sample gives some 160,000 distinct CDR3 sequences, roughly 95% of which show up once; 0.16% is in the top ten. Sequenced material: CD8+ T cells from PBMCs. Every receptor here comes from a human donor with multiple sclerosis.

This clonotype was found a few times. The chain uses TRBV20-1 and TRBJ2-5, with D hard to call. Trimming removed 3 bases from V and 4 bases from J, with 6 bases in between. Germline V gives CDR1 DFQATT, CDR2 SNEGSKA (reference sequence). The CDR3 has 11 amino acids. The CDR3 reads CSARARETQYF. The CDR3 nucleotides read TGCAGTGCTAGGGCTCGAGAGACCCAGTACTTC.

The chain is built from TRBV20-1 and TRBJ2-1, with D unclear. The germline gives CDR1 DFQATT, CDR2 SNEGSKA (reference sequence). The CDR3 is 13 residues long. Trimming took off 6 bases at V and 5 bases at J, with 14 bases between the two ends. The CDR3 DNA reads as TGCAGTGCGTACCCCCCCAACCACAATGAGCAGTTCTTC. This sequence encodes CSAYPPNHNEQFF.

This rearrangement joins TRBV9 to TRBJ2-3, with 8 nucleotides matching TRBD1. V lost 2 bases to trimming and J lost 3 bases; unmatched junction nucleotides: 5. The germline V gene has CDR1 SGDLS and CDR2 YYNGEE. This CDR3 has 15 amino acids. The CDR3 nucleotides are TGTGCCAGCAGCGTCCAGGGGGCTCAAACAGATACGCAGTATTTT. Its translation is CASSVQGAQTDTQYF.

This rearrangement joins TRBV27 to TRBJ2-7; D is undetermined. The CDR3 spans 12 residues. Germline V CDR1 and CDR2: MNHEY, SMNVEV (reference sequence). V was trimmed by 2 bases and J by 5 bases, leaving 7 bases between them. The CDR3: CASSLRGDEQYF. The CDR3 region has the DNA TGTGCCAGCAGTTTACGAGGCGACGAGCAGTACTTC.

The chain is built from TRBV5-1 and TRBJ2-1, with D tentatively TRBD2 (5 bases). This CDR3 region has 14 residues. The germline V and J ends were trimmed by 0 bases and 8 bases, with 12 bases remaining between them. Looked up from germline, CDR1 is SGHRS and CDR2 is YFSETQ. The CDR3 protein is CASSLGRRFDEQFF. The CDR3 DNA is TGCGCCAGCAGCTTGGGGAGGAGGTTCGATGAGCAGTTCTTC.

This chain connects TRBV11-2 to TRBJ2-1, with unresolved D. The V and J ends lost 5 bases and 0 bases respectively, with 14 bases between them. The CDR3 runs 16 residues. The germline V gene has CDR1 SGHAT and CDR2 FQNNGV. CDR3 sequence (DNA): TGTGCCAGCAGCCCGCAGACCGCGCTCTCCTACAATGAGCAGTTCTTC. Protein product: CASSPQTALSYNEQFF.

The chain is built from TRBV20-1 and TRBJ2-1, with D perhaps given as TRBD1 or TRBD2 (5 bases each). The CDR3 runs 12 residues. V was pared by 1 base and J by 9 bases, with 10 bases between. Per the germline V gene, CDR1 is DFQATT and CDR2 is SNEGSKA (reference sequence). The CDR3 here is CSARGPGGEQFF. The CDR3 DNA reads as TGCAGTGCTAGAGGGCCTGGGGGTGAGCAGTTCTTC.

This chain links TRBV25-1 with TRBJ1-1; D is undetermined. The CDR3 has 11 residues. CDR1 is MGHDK, CDR2 SYGVNS, per germline. V lost 3 bases and J 1 base, leaving 0 bases between the germline ends. The CDR3 nucleotides are TGTGCCAGCAGTGAGAACACTGAAGCTTTCTTT. It yields the protein CASSENTEAFF.

With respect to this clonotype: Its ends do not fully match the called genes, so a read error is possible. The CDR3 DNA is TGTGCCAGCAGCTTAACGGACCCCTTT. Translating gives CASSLTDPF. The chain combines TRBV7-9 with TRBJ1-1; no reliable D call. The germline gives CDR1 SEHNR, CDR2 FQNEAQ (reference sequence). The CDR3 extends over 9 amino acids.

The chain employs TRBV27 and TRBJ2-1; D is unresolved. Germline-derived CDR1 and CDR2 are MNHEY and SMNVEV (reference sequence). Between the trimmed V and J ends, which lost 4 bases and 10 bases, there was a span of 14 bases. This CDR3 is 13 amino acids long. CDR3 amino acids: CASSWATSSEQFF. The CDR3 nucleotides are TGTGCCAGCAGTTGGGCGACTTCCTCCGAGCAGTTCTTC.

J is TRBJ1-1 and V is TRBV12-3 or TRBV12-4; unclear D gene. V was cut by 3 bases and J by 8 bases, with 16 bases left in between. The CDR3 runs 14 residues. The CDR3 region has the DNA TGTGCCAGCAGTTTCGCGTTTTTGCCAGGCGAAGCTTTCTTT. Translation: CASSFAFLPGEAFF.

The V and J genes are TRBV27 and TRBJ2-1; 12 bases are shared with TRBD2. This CDR3 region has 16 residues. CDR1 MNHEY and CDR2 SMNVEV come from the germline V gene (reference sequence). V gave up 4 bases and J gave up 7 bases; unmatched junction bases: 8. Here the CDR3 reads CASSSQTSGSGNEQFF. CDR3 sequence (DNA): TGTGCCAGCAGTTCGCAGACTAGCGGGAGTGGGAATGAGCAGTTCTTC.

The chain is built from TRBV11-2 and TRBJ1-1, with no clear D. V shed 6 bases and J shed 5 bases, with 16 bases lying between them. The CDR3 spans 14 residues. Looked up from germline, CDR1 is SGHAT and CDR2 is FQNNGV. Here the CDR3 reads CASRPYPGKTEAFF. In nucleotides, the CDR3 is TGTGCCAGCAGACCCTACCCGGGGAAAACTGAAGCTTTCTTT.

Written as DNA, the CDR3 is TGTGCCAGCAGCCAAGTGTATCTAGCGGAGGGGGAGACCCAGTACTTC. Encoded protein: CASSQVYLAEGETQYF. This chain links TRBV14 with TRBJ2-5, with 7 bases matching TRBD2. The germline CDR1 and CDR2 sequences are SGHDN and FVKESK. The V and J ends lost 1 base and 5 bases, in that order; junction bases with no gene match: 10. The CDR3 has 16 amino acids. Supplemented by reference TRBV14 and TRBJ2-5, the full variable domain reads EAGVTQFPSHSVIEKGQTVTLRCDPISGHDNLYWYRRVMGKEIKFLLHFVKESKQDESGMPNNRFLAERTGGTYSTLKVQPAELEDSGVYFCASSQVYLAEGETQYFGPGTRLLVL.

V gene TRBV18 combines with J gene TRBJ1-1; D is uncertain. The CDR3 contains 18 residues. The germline V and J ends were trimmed by 3 bases and 5 bases, with 25 bases remaining between them. CDR1 and CDR2 from the germline V gene are KGHSH and LQKENI. As DNA, the CDR3 is TGTGCCAGCTCACCCCCGAAGGCAGACCGCCGTTTAGAAACTGAAGCTTTCTTT. Its protein is CASSPPKADRRLETEAFF.

CDR3 loop: CASSQTPGQGAEDTEAFF. The CDR3 nucleotides read TGCGCCAGCAGCCAGACACCGGGACAGGGGGCGGAGGACACTGAAGCTTTCTTT. The V call is TRBV4-1, the J call TRBJ1-1, with 12 bases aligning to TRBD1. The germline gives CDR1 MGHRA, CDR2 YSYEKL. V gave up 3 bases and J gave up 3 bases; unmatched junction bases: 11. The CDR3 spans 18 residues.

The chain uses TRBV9 and TRBJ2-1, with TRBD1 matching over 7 bases. The J segment lost 8 bases and the V segment lost 9 bases, leaving 5 bases of the junction unmatched. CDR1 and CDR2 from the germline V gene are SGDLS and YYNGEE. The CDR3 covers 11 residues. The DNA of the CDR3 is TGTGCCACCCGAAGGGGGCATGAGCAGTTCTTC. It codes for CATRRGHEQFF.

The chain employs TRBV3-1 and TRBJ1-2, with D hard to call. CDR1 is LGHDT and CDR2 is YNNKEL in the germline V gene (reference sequence). The CDR3 extends over 14 amino acids. The ends were cut back, 4 bases at V and 13 bases at J, with 22 bases in the middle. The CDR3 nucleotides are TGTGCCAGCAGCCTAGGGCAGGTCGCCGGAGAAGGCACCTTC. Amino acids: CASSLGQVAGEGTF.

V and J are TRBV4-2 and TRBJ2-5; 10 positions agree with TRBD2. This CDR3 region has 17 residues. V dropped 0 bases and J dropped 10; count of bases not matched to a gene: 14. The V gene's germline CDR1 is LGHNA and CDR2 YNFKEQ. The CDR3 DNA follows: TGTGCCAGCAGCCAAGAACATGCGCAAGCGGGAGGGCTTGGCCAGTACTTC. Translated: CASSQEHAQAGGLGQYF.

This chain joins TRBV30 and TRBJ2-7; 7 nucleotides match TRBD1. CDR1 GTSNPN and CDR2 SVGIG come from the germline V gene (reference sequence). Trimming at V came to 3 bases and at J to 5 bases, leaving 10 bases not matched to a gene. This CDR3 contains 14 residues. The CDR3 DNA sequence: TGTGCCTGGAGCCATCTCACAGGGGCCGACGAGCAGTACTTC. Translation: CAWSHLTGADEQYF.

CDR3 in DNA: TGCAGCGTTCCCGGTGAGGGGTATAACTATGGCTACACCTTC. Encoded protein: CSVPGEGYNYGYTF. The V and J genes are TRBV29-1 and TRBJ1-2; a weak D match, TRBD1 (5 bases). V was pared by 5 bases and J by 1 base, with 14 bases between. The CDR3 spans 14 residues. Germline V gene data show CDR1 as SQVTM and CDR2 as ANQGSEA.

V usage is TRBV7-8 and J usage is TRBJ2-7; tentative D call: TRBD1 (6 bases). The CDR3 sequence is 12 residues long. Trimming took off 5 bases at V and 6 bases at J, with 11 bases between the two ends. The germline V gene encodes CDR1 SGHVS and CDR2 FQNEAQ. CDR3 nucleotides: TGTGCCAGCAGCCCCGGGACAATCGAGCAGTACTTC. Its translation is CASSPGTIEQYF.

V usage is TRBV2 and J usage is TRBJ2-1, with D uncertain. The CDR3 consists of 12 residues. The V gene's germline CDR1 is SNHLY and CDR2 FYNNEI. V lost 8 bases and J lost 7, with 12 bases in between. This chain's CDR3 is CASLPSRNEQFF. Here the CDR3 DNA reads TGTGCCAGCCTACCCTCACGGAATGAGCAGTTCTTC.

The V call is TRBV7-9, the J call TRBJ2-3, with 8 nucleotides matching TRBD2. Losses at the gene ends were 6 bases for V and 2 bases for J; bases not matched to a gene: 1. Per germline, CDR1 SEHNR and CDR2 FQNEAQ (reference sequence). This CDR3 comprises 13 residues. CDR3 residues: CASRLADTDTQYF. In DNA form, the CDR3 reads TGTGCCAGCAGACTAGCGGACACAGATACGCAGTATTTT.

V and J are TRBV20-1 and TRBJ2-7; possibly TRBD2 for D (6 bases). The CDR3 has 13 amino acids. Looked up from germline, CDR1 is DFQATT and CDR2 is SNEGSKA (reference sequence). The ends were cut back, 6 bases at V and 0 bases at J, with 12 bases in the middle. This chain's CDR3 is CSAGTGLSYEQYF. The CDR3 DNA follows: TGCAGTGCGGGAACGGGACTCTCCTACGAGCAGTACTTC.

The CDR3 reads CSVEAGPDTQYF. CDR3 DNA sequence: TGCAGCGTTGAGGCCGGGCCAGATACGCAGTATTTT. V usage is TRBV29-1 and J usage is TRBJ2-3; D is ambiguous. The V end lost 3 bases, the J end lost 4 bases, and 8 bases lay between the germline ends. The CDR3 totals 12 residues. Looked up from germline, CDR1 is SQVTM and CDR2 is ANQGSEA.

CDR3 sequence reads: CASSLQGTTTDTQYF. For the CDR3, the DNA is TGCGCCAGCAGCTTACAGGGGACTACCACAGATACGCAGTATTTT. V is TRBV5-1 and J is TRBJ2-3; D possibly uses TRBD1 or TRBD2 (7 bases each). Germline values: CDR1 SGHRS, CDR2 YFSETQ. CDR3 length equals 15 residues. The ends were cut back, 2 bases at V and 2 bases at J, with 12 bases in the middle.

V is TRBV7-3 and J is TRBJ1-5; a possible D gene is TRBD1 (5 bases). Germline CDR1 and CDR2: SGHTA and FQGTGA. Deletions cut 2 bases from V and 5 bases from J, with 7 bases between. CDR3 length equals 13 residues. CDR3 sequence (DNA): TGTGCCAGCAGCTTATCAGGGCATCAGCCCCAGCATTTT. Encoded protein: CASSLSGHQPQHF.

The chain recombines TRBV7-9 with TRBJ2-3; the D is unclear. There are 14 residues in the CDR3. The ends were cut back, 1 base at V and 2 bases at J, with 7 bases in the middle. Germline CDR1 SEHNR, CDR2 FQNEAQ (reference sequence). The CDR3 here is CASSLEGITDTQYF. The CDR3 nucleotides are TGTGCCAGCAGCTTAGAGGGCATCACAGATACGCAGTATTTT.